Below, one T cell receptor (delta chain) is given with its context. Its recognized antigen is unknown. TCRdb's listed protein matches a much larger clone and diverges from this DNA's translation at residue 7, likely through a read error; the protein shown comes from the DNA. Both library methods used multiplex PCR with primers targeting conserved V and J regions of the TCR genes. The amplicons were purified, pooled and then sequenced on an Illumina MiSeq platform. In the original analysis: V(D)J alignment, clonotype assembly and translation were done with MiXCR, while functionality assessment and CDR3 repertoire analyses were done with VDJtools. CDR3 was defined according to IMGT, and analyses were limited to productive sequences using functional genes, with ORF genes and pseudogenes excluded. A custom Python script searched for identical amino acid CDR3s of major clonotypes (frequency >=5%) across all patients and controls. A one-sided non-parametric Wilcoxon test was used to compare clonotype frequencies between patients and controls. TCRdb called clones anew from the public reads via CATT; matching DNA rows were later pooled. TCRdb's processing, not the study's, gives the V and J calls here. A total of around 950 delta-chain clones appear in this sample, roughly 2% of them only once. Less than 80% of the sample is taken by the ten largest.

These data belong to a study of gamma delta lymphoproliferative disorders and STAT genes (dated by TCRdb to 2017 to 2018). With regard to the full study: The LymphoTrack Dx TCRG Assay was used to prepare gamma-chain libraries from at least 50 ng of genomic DNA. To confirm the results, all delta-chain samples and two gamma-chain samples were sequenced a second time. The study profiled TCR gamma and delta CDR3 repertoires by deep sequencing in Tgammadelta lymphoproliferative disease patients and healthy controls, within a larger immunophenotypic and STAT-mutation study. Because no corresponding Invivoscribe delta assay was available, delta-chain libraries were prepared according to the standard operating procedure of the EuroClonality-NGS working group. Broad study findings and their caveats: T cells in controls likely covered a range of maturation stages, whereas leukemic cells were skewed toward terminal effectors, which could potentially limit comparisons between patients and controls. Almost every major gamma and delta clonotype in patients was public, meaning shared with at least one healthy donor, and only two gamma clonotypes were private to disease. According to the authors, NGS specificity may be reduced at low frequencies, so whether leukemic clones are public or private needs confirmation. In whole-repertoire clustering, patient gamma repertoires grouped separately from healthy controls, whereas delta repertoires showed no separation between groups.

From the germline V gene, CDR1 is GEAIGNYY and CDR2 is EKD. Here V drops 0 bases and J drops 2 bases, and the junction holds 11 bases not matched to any gene. The CDR3, from cysteine to phenylalanine, totals 18 residues. Just CDR3 DNA is preserved here, 54 bases in frame from base 1. For both patients and controls, peripheral blood mononuclear cells were isolated, and the genomic DNA from these cells was used for TCR sequencing. As controls, 23 healthy adult blood donors (median age 64 years; roughly twelve males and around 11 females) were included and were matched to patients for age and sex. The chain is made from TRDV2 and TRDJ1, and 10 junctional nucleotides match TRDD3. The sequenced material came from blood. The receptor comes from a human donor in good health. The DNA reads as follows: TGTGCCTGTGACACCGTACAGGGGGATACGCGCCTGACCGATAAACTCATCTTT. It encodes CACDTVQGDTRLTDKLIF.